Sequencing of this TCR beta chain was carried out in a study of beta chain features in type 1 diabetes (dated by TCRdb to 2016 to 2018). Turning to the overall study: Patients and healthy donors did not differ in mean age, gender distribution, total cell number or subset yield. A total of roughly 100 million sorted cells were examined across all samples, and RNA yield correlated strongly with the number of cells per subset. In the study, TCRB repertoires of sorted circulating CD4+ T cell subsets from recently diagnosed type 1 diabetes patients were compared with those of matched healthy donors. Regulatory and stem cell-like memory subsets were isolated from only 8 patients and roughly 8 healthy donors, whereas naive and central memory subsets came from all 30 or so donors.

This clone turned up a few times. The specificity of this receptor is unknown. No base quality values were provided; no much bigger clone lies one nucleotide off. The High Capacity cDNA Reverse Transcription Kit was used to reverse transcribe all of the isolated RNA, meaning that expressed TCRB transcripts were what got sequenced. Naive, central memory and regulatory T cell samples underwent deep immunoSEQ sequencing, averaging roughly 3.4 million total reads per sample. After sorted cells were lysed in RLT buffer, RNA was extracted with DNase-treated RNeasy Micro or Mini kits, with the choice depending on cell number. To prevent cross-contamination, each cell subset was processed individually, whereas patient and healthy donor samples were processed jointly. The immunoSEQ multiplex PCR was used to amplify TCRB sequences from cDNA, generating 87-bp fragments that spanned the CDR3 region. Sequencing of the amplicons was performed on the Illumina HiSeq platform. The study's processing was this. Synthetic template baselines were used to correct PCR bias computationally, reads within Hamming distance 2 were collapsed, and singletons that could not be merged were discarded. Reads were aligned against IMGT so that V, D and J genes, CDR3 length and insertions or deletions at six rearrangement sites could be assigned. Within each subset, clonotype counts were normalized to sorted cell number, and only after that were true diversity and Gini coefficients computed with the tcR R package. The overlap coefficient, calculated on TCRB nucleotide sequences, was used to measure repertoire sharing. Entries here come from immuneACCESS through TCRdb and include only in-frame sequences with V and J called. Some clones fail to appear in such tables; in the studies checked, an unresolved V gene covers under half of the shortfall, and the cause of the remainder is unknown. V and J calls and clone size are given by that table; D and trimming were obtained from the DNA. The sample table contains around 160,000 clones; only one count was recorded for roughly 48% of them. Around 0.43% of the sample goes to the ten largest clones.

From each donor, a single peripheral blood sample of about 110 mL on average was drawn into heparinised tubes. Using a panel that included CD45RO, CCR7, CD25, CD127, CD95 and CD27, naive, central memory, regulatory and stem cell-like memory CD4+ T cells were sorted on a BD FACSAria II. All sorted populations exceeded 95% purity. Right away, PBMCs were isolated by Lymphoprep density gradient centrifugation and were stained directly, with no culture step. So that batch effects would be minimized, each experiment stained and sorted samples in pairs, pairing one healthy donor with one patient. Taken from the germline V gene, the CDR1 and CDR2 loops are SGHTA and FQGNSA. The CDR3 has 18 amino acids, counting the end cysteine and phenylalanine. Of the read, only the CDR3 DNA is kept; its 54 bases are in frame from base 1. Trimming accounts for 1 base at V and 5 bases at J, while the number of junction bases matched to no gene is 12.

What the study reported, not specific to this receptor: PCR may preferentially amplify shorter templates, but because patient and control samples were amplified and corrected together, any resulting skew would affect both groups equally. A moderate but significant shortening of TCRB CDR3 length was observed in type 1 diabetes patients in all four CD4+ subsets. Only small numbers of individuals were included in the HLA sub-analyses, which left unresolved whether HLA type had any influence on TCRB rearrangement. Fewer insertions and more nucleotide deletions at VDJ recombination sites were observed in patients with type 1 diabetes, implying thymic rearrangement abnormalities. Because cDNA was sequenced instead of genomic DNA, highly expressing activated cells could be over-represented, though the groups showed no difference in activation or CD3 levels. Naive, central memory and regulatory TCRB repertoires appeared to be more alike among patients than among healthy donors.

The sequence joins TRBV7-2 to TRBJ2-5, and TRBD2 aligns with 11 junction nucleotides. The source of this sequence is a man between 18 and 35 years old in good health. Sequencing was done on a sample of Tregs from blood. The sample's cell subset or site label, in plain terms: regulatory CD4+ T cells. The DNA reads TGTGCCAGCAGCTTAGGAATCCAGCTAGCGGGAGGAGGGGAGACCCAGTACTTC. The translation is CASSLGIQLAGGGETQYF. Supplemented by the reference TRBV7-2 and TRBJ2-5 proteins around the CDR3, the complete variable domain is GAGVSQSPSNKVTEKGKDVELRCDPISGHTALYWYRQSLGQGLEFLIYFQGNSAPDKSGLPSDRFSAERTGGSVSTLTIQRTQQEDSAVYLCASSLGIQLAGGGETQYFGPGTRLLVL.